Below are 4 T cell receptor beta chains sequenced from a single sample in a study of Ad26.COV2.S vaccination and SARS-CoV-2 variants. Libraries were prepared by immunoSEQ multiplex PCR; TCRdb keeps only in-frame clonotypes and omits some of them. Here the sample spans under 550,000 clones, roughly 88% being singletons. Treatment here: around 19 received Ad26.COV2.S at low or high dose, single or two shots; about 5 received placebo; per-sample allocation not given. It was on day 63 after the first vaccine or placebo injection that samples were taken. The sample in question was peripheral blood, obtained in a trial of Ad26.COV2.S vaccine versus placebo. The receptors stem from a person aged 18-65 years who received the Ad26.COV2.S COVID-19 vaccine or a placebo.

This clone came up once. V gene TRBV28 combines with J gene TRBJ2-7; D might be TRBD2 (6 bases). Germline lookup yields CDR1 MDHEN and CDR2 SYDVKM. V was clipped by 8 bases and J by 2 bases, with 10 bases between them. CDR3 length equals 12 residues. The CDR3 loop is CASGGDPYEQYF. The CDR3 DNA follows: TGTGCCAGCGGAGGGGACCCCTACGAGCAGTACTTC.

J is TRBJ1-1 and V is TRBV2; 8 nucleotides align to TRBD1. CDR1 is SNHLY and CDR2 is FYNNEI in the germline V gene. The CDR3 runs 14 residues. V shed 5 bases, J shed 6 bases, and the junction held 8 bases outside the gene matches. DNA for the CDR3: TGTGCCAGCAGTTCGGACAGGGCCCGACCTGAAGCTTTCTTT. Protein: CASSSDRARPEAFF.

The chain uses TRBV7-3 and TRBJ2-5; 8 bases match TRBD2. V lost 4 bases to trimming and J lost 4 bases; unmatched junction nucleotides: 8. Per germline, CDR1 SGHTA and CDR2 FQGTGA. This CDR3 has 15 residues. CDR3 in DNA: TGTGCCAGCAGCTCCTCGACTAGCGAAGGAGAGACCCAGTACTTC. Its translation is CASSSSTSEGETQYF.

J is TRBJ2-5 and V is TRBV6-6; TRBD1 might be the D (6 bases). The V and J ends lost 6 bases and 0 bases respectively, with 11 bases between them. The CDR3 is made up of 14 amino acids. Germline CDR1 and CDR2: MNHNY and SVGAGI (reference sequence). This chain's CDR3 is CASRPGTNQETQYF. CDR3 coding DNA: TGTGCCAGCAGACCTGGGACAAACCAAGAGACCCAGTACTTC.